Given below is one T cell receptor (beta chain) in context. Its cognate antigen has yet to be identified. One base away there is no much larger clone; base qualities are not given. The study evaluated CTLA-4 blockade (ipilimumab) given together with focal radiation therapy in patients who had chemo-refractory metastatic non-small-cell lung cancer. The data derive from a study of radiotherapy plus CTLA-4 blockade in lung cancer listed by TCRdb under 2018. Regarding the research as a whole: Among the enrolled patients, around 19% had an objective response, and approximately 33% reached disease control.

On the study overall, not on this receptor specifically: Increased serum interferon-beta after radiation, together with early dynamic changes in blood T cell clones, were reported to be the strongest predictors of response. After treatment with radiotherapy and ipilimumab, TCR clones that originated in tumors expanded in peripheral blood.

The library relied on the immunoSEQ multiplex PCR assay. The source is immuneACCESS, and TCRdb retained only in-frame sequences with V and J called. Part of the clones is not carried over; for the studies checked, unresolved V genes explain less than half of this, and the remainder is unexplained. The sample records some 110,000 clones, approximately 90% of which are singletons. Roughly 7% of the sample lies in the top ten. The material was peripheral blood, obtained from a patient treated with radiotherapy plus ipilimumab. The sequence was collected from a human donor with non-small cell lung cancer that progressed on radiotherapy plus ipilimumab.

CDR3 protein: CASSLEHGASYEQYF. The sequence in DNA is TGTGCCAGCAGCTTGGAACATGGAGCGTCCTACGAGCAGTACTTC. In this chain, TRBV5-5 is recombined with TRBJ2-7, with the D gene uncertain. A distance of 11 bases separates the germline ends of V and J, which lose 0 bases and 1 base respectively. The CDR3 starts with the cysteine, ends with the phenylalanine, and has 15 residues. Only CDR3 DNA is held: 45 bases, read in frame from base 1. Taken from the germline V gene (reference sequence), the CDR1 and CDR2 loops are SGHKS and YYEKEE.